This T cell receptor (beta chain) was captured by sequencing in a study of CXCR3-negative and CXCR3-positive naive CD8 T cells (dated by TCRdb to the late 2010s). For the study in its entirety: In total, about 130 million TRB reads were obtained, which works out to roughly 1.5 +/- 0.3 million reads per library. Data from about 12 donors, pooled across two independent experiments, went into the diversity and physicochemical repertoire analyses. For the TRBV-TRBJ cluster analysis, the naive subsets came from 5 or 6 donors, while the memory cells came from 3 donors. The paper's findings and limits, for the study overall: Surface CD5, linked to self-reactivity in mice, was comparable between naive subsets; TCR interaction strength was therefore also inferred from TRB CDR3 physicochemical properties. Naive CXCR3-negative and CXCR3-positive cells from the same donor showed similar TRBV-TRBJ usage, whereas memory cells showed distinct patterns. Both naive subsets had comparably high repertoire diversity, while memory CD8+ T cells had much lower repertoire diversity. Because CXCR3 expression was partially decreased after cryopreservation, freshly isolated PBMCs were used for most assays. Compared with CXCR3-negative naive cells, CXCR3-positive naive cells had TRB CDR3s with higher hydrophobicity (lower Kidera factor 4), lower energy, and higher strength and volume indices.

The run used a NextSeq 550. The Human TCR Profiling Kit (MiLaboratory) was used to make UMI-labeled 5' RACE TRB cDNA libraries. cDNA synthesis used the entire amount of extracted RNA, and PCR amplification then used the entire amount of cDNA produced. Libraries were prepared in parallel with an identical number of PCR cycles. Processing in the source paper ran as follows. With a requirement of at least two reads per UMI, MIGEC and MiXCR extracted about 50,000 +/- 10,000 unique UMI-labeled TRB cDNA molecules per library. On average, each library contained approximately 40,000 +/- 10,000 functional in-frame TRB CDR3 nucleotide clonotypes without stop codons. After downsampling to 5000 UMI-labeled TRB molecules per sample, diversity metrics, including normalized Shannon-Wiener and Chao1, were computed in VDJtools. Clonotype-size-weighted physicochemical properties of the central five CDR3 residues (interaction energy, strength, volume and Kidera factor 4) were computed in VDJtools. TCRdb reprocessed the raw reads; every CDR3 protein sequence is a single record, and DNA is not supplied. The V and J calls follow TCRdb's processing rather than the paper's. This sample's table lists approximately 98,000 distinct CDR3 sequences. Around 1% of the sample lies in the top ten.

Each CD8+ T cell subset was flow-sorted in triplicate, with fewer than 350,000 cells per subset placed directly into RLT lysis buffer. To keep memory contaminants out, a stringent definition of naive CD8+ T cells was applied: CD45RO-CCR7+CD27+CD95-. Peripheral blood mononuclear cells were isolated from buffy coats using standard density gradient centrifugation. A FACSAria III was used to flow-sort naive CD8+ T cells into CXCR3-negative and CXCR3-positive populations. An RNeasy Mini Kit was used to extract total RNA from the sorted cells. Inclusive of the bounding cysteine and phenylalanine, the CDR3 is 12 residues long. DNA is not on record. Via the germline V gene (reference sequence), CDR1 is SEHNR and CDR2 FQNEAQ. Concerning this clonotype itself: What antigen it recognizes has not been identified.

This clonotype originated in a human donor in good health. Some clones in this sample may be carry-over from other donors' samples. The rearrangement combines TRBV7-9 with TRBJ2-7. The sequenced sample consisted of naive CXCR3+ CD8+ T cells from blood. This sample's cell subset or site label indicates: CD45RO-CCR7+CD27+CD95- naive CD8+ T cells expressing CXCR3 (TNR3+). The CDR3 corresponds to CASSRNSYEQYF.